This T cell receptor beta chain derives from a study of blood T cell repertoires in COVID-19. Study context: Samples came from the United States, Italy and Spain, spanning acute and convalescent COVID-19.

This CDR3 comprises 15 residues. The J segment lost 0 bases and the V segment lost 6 bases, leaving 5 bases of the junction unmatched. Germline V gives CDR1 SNHLY, CDR2 FYNNEI. Measured with immunoSEQ multiplex PCR; TCRdb has only the in-frame clones, and not every one. The sample lists approximately 250,000 clones, about 82% occurring once. The chain employs TRBV2 and TRBJ1-5, with 7 nucleotides matching TRBD1. The TCR comes from a woman aged 45-60 years with acute COVID-19. Specimen: PBMCs or T cells enriched from blood (not recorded which). CDR3 in amino acids: CASRRDRNSNQPQHF. CDR3 bases: TGTGCCAGCAGGAGGGACAGAAATAGCAATCAGCCCCAGCATTTT.